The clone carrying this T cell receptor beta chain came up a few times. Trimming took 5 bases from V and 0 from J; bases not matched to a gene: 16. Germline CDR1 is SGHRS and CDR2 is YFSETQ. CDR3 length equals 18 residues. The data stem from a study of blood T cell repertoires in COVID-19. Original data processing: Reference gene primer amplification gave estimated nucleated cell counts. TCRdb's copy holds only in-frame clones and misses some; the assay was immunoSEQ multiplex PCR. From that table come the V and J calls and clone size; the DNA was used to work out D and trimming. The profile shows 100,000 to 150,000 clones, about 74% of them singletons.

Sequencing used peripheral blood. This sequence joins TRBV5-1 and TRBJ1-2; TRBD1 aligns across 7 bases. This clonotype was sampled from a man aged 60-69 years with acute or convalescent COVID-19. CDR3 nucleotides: TGCGCCAGCAGAGACCAGCACAGGGGCCCCTTCGCTAACTATGGCTACACCTTC. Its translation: CASRDQHRGPFANYGYTF.